This T cell receptor beta chain was captured in a study of T cell responses to AZD1222 COVID-19 vaccine. The study, taken as a whole, reports: Mostly white British, mostly female donors; authors suggested clonal diversity may be underestimated.

About this clone itself: Its antigen remains unidentified.

Germline CDR1 SGHRS, CDR2 YFSETQ. This CDR3 comprises 14 residues. V was clipped by 5 bases and J by 0 bases, with 8 bases between them. Measured with immunoSEQ multiplex PCR; TCRdb has only the in-frame clones, and not every one. This table has around 110,000 clones, less than 90% appearing once. The receptor was derived from an adult in good health. The chain employs TRBV5-1 and TRBJ1-4, with unresolved D. The source material was peripheral blood, sampled on day 0 of AZD1222 vaccination. CDR3 region: CASSRSATNEKLFF. In DNA, the CDR3 is TGCGCCAGCAGTCGTTCTGCAACTAATGAAAAACTGTTTTTT.